Following are 30 T cell receptor beta chains from one sample sequenced in a study of T-cell memory formation after mild COVID-19. Using its own MiXCR run on the 5' RACE reads, TCRdb lists one record per CDR3 protein. The table includes around 340,000 distinct CDR3 sequences, 21% detected once. The specimen was PBMCs or a T cell subset sorted from them (not recorded which). Source of these receptors: an adult woman who had mild COVID-19 (a few samples of this study predate the infection). Cell type and time point are not known.

This clonotype has a handful of counts. V usage is TRBV10-3 and J usage is TRBJ2-5, with 11 bases identical to TRBD2. V gave up 4 bases and J gave up 5 bases; unmatched junction bases: 6. The CDR3 loop spans 15 amino acids. From germline, CDR1 is ENHRY and CDR2 SYGVKD. The CDR3 spells CAISAVAGGPETQYF. Written as DNA, the CDR3 is TGTGCCATCAGTGCTGTAGCGGGGGGGCCGGAGACCCAGTACTTC.

This clonotype showed up just a few times. V is TRBV11-2 and J is TRBJ1-2; 9 nucleotides line up with TRBD1. The CDR3 totals 17 residues. Germline V CDR1 and CDR2: SGHAT, FQNNGV. V trimming: 5 bases; J trimming: 3 bases; junction bases outside the gene matches: 13. The CDR3 bases are TGTGCCAGCAGCCCGCTTAGACAGGGGGAAGAGGACTATGGCTACACCTTC. It translates to CASSPLRQGEEDYGYTF.

This clonotype has just a few counts. The gene calls are TRBV18 and TRBJ2-7; D not resolved. V lost 3 bases and J lost 3, with 9 bases in between. This CDR3 has 13 residues. The germline V gene encodes CDR1 KGHSH and CDR2 LQKENI. The DNA for the CDR3 is TGTGCCAGCTCACCGGAACGGTACTACGAGCAGTACTTC. This gives the protein CASSPERYYEQYF.

In its sample, this clonotype was seen many times. This chain uses TRBV20-1 with TRBJ1-5; D unresolved. Germline loops: CDR1 DFQATT, CDR2 SNEGSKA (reference sequence). This CDR3 spans 13 amino acids. The V gene lost 1 base and the J gene lost 4 bases, with 8 bases spanning the gap. This CDR3 reads CSARGVDNQPQHF. The CDR3 DNA reads as TGCAGTGCTAGAGGGGTTGATAATCAGCCCCAGCATTTT.

The gene calls are TRBV7-3 and TRBJ2-2; no reliable D call. V lost 1 base and J 6 bases, leaving 9 bases between the germline ends. The CDR3 sequence is 14 residues long. Germline lookup yields CDR1 SGHTA and CDR2 FQGTGA. CDR3 residues: CASSLIGSAGELFF. CDR3 nucleotides: TGTGCCAGCAGCTTAATAGGTAGTGCCGGGGAGCTGTTTTTT. The full variable domain, completed using reference TRBV7-3 and TRBJ2-2, is GAGVSQTPSNKVTEKGKYVELRCDPISGHTALYWYRQSLGQGPEFLIYFQGTGAADDSGLPNDRFFAVRPEGSVSTLKIQRTERGDSAVYLCASSLIGSAGELFFGEGSRLTVL.

The chain links TRBV7-6 to TRBJ2-1; 8 bases align to TRBD2. Germline CDR1 and CDR2: SGHVS and FNYEAQ. The CDR3 totals 14 residues. After removal of 5 bases from V and 8 bases from J, the junction contained 8 bases not matched to a gene. In nucleotides, the CDR3 is TGTGCCAGCAGCATCGCGAGCGGGGGAGATGAGCAGTTCTTC. Encoded protein: CASSIASGGDEQFF.

The table lists this clonotype with a few counts. This chain's CDR3 is CASSSFEGVGSPLHF. The CDR3, as DNA: TGTGCCAGCAGTTCGTTCGAGGGCGTAGGCTCACCCCTCCACTTT. V gene TRBV27 combines with J gene TRBJ1-6; D gene ambiguous. The germline V and J ends were trimmed by 4 bases and 10 bases, with 17 bases remaining between them. CDR3 length: 15 amino acids. Germline V gene lookup returns CDR1 MNHEY and CDR2 SMNVEV (reference sequence).

V and J are TRBV29-1 and TRBJ1-1, with D perhaps TRBD1 (6 bases). Germline CDR1 SQVTM, CDR2 ANQGSEA. Trimming took off 4 bases at V and 4 bases at J, with 22 bases between the two ends. CDR3 length: 16 residues. The CDR3 is CSVGGQPAVGSTEAFF. CDR3 sequence (DNA): TGCAGCGTTGGAGGACAGCCGGCGGTTGGTAGCACTGAAGCTTTCTTT.

Only a few counts were recorded for this clonotype. The chain recombines TRBV19 with TRBJ2-7, with 8 positions matching TRBD1. The trim removed 3 bases at V and 5 bases at J, leaving 3 bases unmatched. Germline V gene lookup returns CDR1 LNHDA and CDR2 SQIVND (reference sequence). There are 13 residues in the CDR3. The CDR3 sequence is CASSMYRGDEQYF. The CDR3 bases are TGTGCCAGTAGTATGTACAGGGGGGACGAGCAGTACTTC. Full variable domain (rest looked up from reference TRBV19 and TRBJ2-7): DGGITQSPKYLFRKEGQNVTLSCEQNLNHDAMYWYRQDPGQGLRLIYYSQIVNDFQKGDIAEGYSVSREKKESFPLTVTSAQKNPTAFYLCASSMYRGDEQYFGPGTRLTVT.

This clonotype appeared a few times. CDR3 DNA: TGTGCCAGCAGCTCCTCCGTCGTGGGGACAGGGGGCAGTAACCAGCCCCAGCATTTT. Translation gives CASSSSVVGTGGSNQPQHF. The chain has TRBV7-9 and TRBJ1-5, with 12 positions matching TRBD1. Unmatched junction bases numbered 17, after V lost 4 bases and J lost 7 bases. The germline CDR1 and CDR2 sequences are SEHNR and FQNEAQ (reference sequence). This CDR3 has 19 amino acids.

This rearrangement joins TRBV4-2 to TRBJ2-7, with 10 bases that match TRBD1. The length of the CDR3 is 15 residues. Germline CDR1 reads LGHNA; CDR2 reads YNFKEQ. V trimming: 8 bases; J trimming: 2 bases; junction bases outside the gene matches: 9. The CDR3: CASERDGTGAYEQYF. The CDR3 bases are TGTGCCAGCGAAAGAGACGGGACAGGGGCCTACGAGCAGTACTTC.

The chain carries TRBV7-3 and TRBJ2-3, with D maybe TRBD2 (7 bases). V was clipped by 5 bases and J by 1 base, with 13 bases between them. The CDR3 has 15 amino acids. Germline values: CDR1 SGHTA, CDR2 FQGTGA. The CDR3 spells CASSPGGRGTDTQYF. CDR3 bases: TGTGCCAGCAGCCCCGGGGGGCGAGGCACAGATACGCAGTATTTT.

This chain connects TRBV6-6 to TRBJ1-4; no definite D call. Deletions cut 10 bases from V and 11 bases from J, with 20 bases between. From germline, CDR1 is MNHNY and CDR2 SVGAGI (reference sequence). This CDR3 comprises 13 residues. CDR3 sequence: CATQLDQRQKLFF. CDR3 in DNA: TGTGCCACCCAATTAGACCAACGCCAGAAACTGTTTTTT.

This chain connects TRBV29-1 to TRBJ1-1; D gene uncertain. The germline CDR1 and CDR2 sequences are SQVTM and ANQGSEA. V was trimmed by 6 bases and J by 8 bases, leaving 10 bases between them. CDR3 length: 10 amino acids. CDR3 DNA: TGCAGCGTGTGGACTGAGGAAGCTTTCTTT. It specifies CSVWTEEAFF.

In its sample, this clonotype was seen a few times. CDR3 in amino acids: CASSFPGLSSYEQYF. The CDR3 region has the DNA TGTGCCAGCAGCTTTCCGGGACTCAGCTCCTACGAGCAGTACTTC. The V call is TRBV5-5, the J call TRBJ2-7; possible D gene TRBD2, 6 bases. Trimming left V 2 bases short and J 0 bases short, with 12 bases between. The CDR3 length is 15 residues. From germline, CDR1 is SGHKS and CDR2 YYEKEE (reference sequence).

The chain combines TRBV18 with TRBJ1-1; D is unclear. Trimming stripped 0 bases from V and 4 bases from J, with 15 bases between. The V gene's germline CDR1 is KGHSH and CDR2 LQKENI. The CDR3 is 16 residues long. The chain's CDR3 is CASSPPANIGSTEAFF. CDR3 DNA: TGTGCCAGCTCACCACCTGCAAATATTGGGTCCACTGAAGCTTTCTTT.

This clonotype was found a few times. The chain couples TRBV7-9 to TRBJ1-4; tentatively, D is TRBD1 (5 bases). Germline CDR1 and CDR2: SEHNR and FQNEAQ (reference sequence). The CDR3 totals 15 residues. V was trimmed by 5 bases and J by 8 bases, leaving 18 bases between them. In DNA form, the CDR3 reads TGTGCCAGCAGCCCCGCGGGTAGGGGCCCGGAAAAACTGTTTTTT. This encodes CASSPAGRGPEKLFF.

J is TRBJ1-2 and V is TRBV24-1; a weak D match, TRBD1 (6 bases). Germline assignment: CDR1 KGHDR and CDR2 SFDVKD. The CDR3 spans 14 residues. The ends were cut back, 2 bases at V and 0 bases at J, with 6 bases in the middle. The CDR3 loop is CATSDYRANYGYTF. Here the CDR3 DNA reads TGTGCCACCAGTGATTACAGGGCTAACTATGGCTACACCTTC.

A few counts support this clonotype. The chain carries TRBV20-1 and TRBJ2-3, with D perhaps matching TRBD1 (6 bases). The CDR3 consists of 13 residues. The ends were cut back, 6 bases at V and 1 base at J, with 11 bases in the middle. Germline lookup yields CDR1 DFQATT and CDR2 SNEGSKA (reference sequence). CDR3 DNA: TGCAGTGCATCGACAGGCGGCACAGATACGCAGTATTTT. Protein product: CSASTGGTDTQYF.

This clonotype was detected only a few times. The chain combines TRBV7-2 with TRBJ2-2; D is uncertain. From germline, CDR1 is SGHTA and CDR2 FQGNSA. Trimming stripped 5 bases from V and 2 bases from J, with 12 bases between. The length of the CDR3 is 15 residues. CDR3 nucleotides: TGTGCCAGCAGCCCAGGCCCGGAAAACACCGGGGAGCTGTTTTTT. Translated: CASSPGPENTGELFF.

The rearrangement uses TRBV2 and TRBJ2-6; 7 nucleotides match TRBD2. There are 15 residues in the CDR3. V trimming: 9 bases; J trimming: 0 bases; junction bases outside the gene matches: 5. Germline V gives CDR1 SNHLY, CDR2 FYNNEI. This CDR3 is CASGRDHSGANVLTF. Here the CDR3 DNA reads TGTGCCAGTGGGAGGGACCACTCTGGGGCCAACGTCCTGACTTTC.

The chain combines TRBV5-1 with TRBJ2-7, with a tentative D call TRBD1 (6 bases). The CDR3 is 16 amino acids. The V gene lost 0 bases and the J gene lost 0 bases, with 13 bases spanning the gap. Germline loops: CDR1 SGHRS, CDR2 YFSETQ. CDR3 amino acids: CASSLEGQLDSYEQYF. In nucleotides, the CDR3 is TGCGCCAGCAGCTTGGAAGGACAGCTCGACTCCTACGAGCAGTACTTC.

V gene TRBV13 combines with J gene TRBJ2-1; the D gene is possibly TRBD1 (6 bases). Germline V gives CDR1 PRHDT, CDR2 FYEKMQ (reference sequence). The V gene lost 5 bases and the J gene lost 8 bases, with 19 bases spanning the gap. CDR3 length equals 15 residues. This CDR3 is CASSRSARGVDEQFF. In DNA, the CDR3 is TGTGCCAGCAGCCGATCCGCCAGGGGAGTCGATGAGCAGTTCTTC.

This clonotype was counted many times. The gene calls are TRBV5-1 and TRBJ2-2; possible D gene TRBD1, 6 bases. The CDR3 is 15 residues long. V was clipped by 4 bases and J by 5 bases, with 15 bases between them. Germline V lookup: CDR1 SGHRS, CDR2 YFSETQ. The CDR3 spells CASSQTGSRTGELFF. In DNA, the CDR3 is TGCGCCAGCAGCCAAACAGGGAGCCGGACCGGGGAGCTGTTTTTT.

This clonotype was seen just once. V is TRBV6-5 and J is TRBJ2-1; the D gene is possibly TRBD2 (6 bases). CDR3 length equals 17 residues. Trimming cost V 0 bases and J 5 bases, with 17 bases left between them. CDR1 and CDR2 from the germline V gene are MNHEY and SVGAGI. The chain's CDR3 is CASSYSTSGSGHNEQFF. The CDR3 region has the DNA TGTGCCAGCAGTTACTCGACGTCAGGGAGCGGGCACAATGAGCAGTTCTTC.

The chain uses TRBV19 and TRBJ2-1, with D possibly called TRBD1 or TRBD2 (5 bases each). Germline V gene data show CDR1 as LNHDA and CDR2 as SQIVND (reference sequence). CDR3 length: 16 residues. V gave up 5 bases and J gave up 0 bases, with 14 bases separating them. The CDR3 DNA sequence: TGTGCCAGTAGTGTCCGGGACCGTGGCTCCTACAATGAGCAGTTCTTC. Amino acid sequence: CASSVRDRGSYNEQFF.

V gene TRBV5-6 combines with J gene TRBJ1-2, with D possibly matching TRBD1 (5 bases). CDR1 and CDR2 (germline): SGHDT, YYEEEE. The CDR3 loop spans 17 amino acids. Trimming pared 0 bases from V and 0 bases from J, leaving 15 bases between. The CDR3 coding sequence is TGTGCCAGCAGCTTGGCGGGGGGTAAAAACCCTAACTATGGCTACACCTTC. Amino acids: CASSLAGGKNPNYGYTF.

This clonotype came up a few times. The V and J genes are TRBV4-3 and TRBJ2-1, with D perhaps matching TRBD1 (6 bases). The CDR3 spans 14 residues. CDR1 LGHNA and CDR2 YSLEER come from the germline V gene. Trimming took off 1 base at V and 6 bases at J, with 10 bases between the two ends. CDR3 protein: CASSQVRGGNEQFF. The CDR3 DNA follows: TGCGCCAGCAGCCAAGTCCGAGGGGGCAATGAGCAGTTCTTC.

This clonotype was detected ten times or more. This sequence joins TRBV5-5 and TRBJ2-5, with 7 bases lining up with TRBD1. Germline assignment: CDR1 SGHKS and CDR2 YYEKEE (reference sequence). With V trimmed by 3 bases and J by 7 bases, 12 bases remained unmatched. This CDR3 region has 15 residues. CDR3 coding DNA: TGTGCCAGCAGCTCCGGGACAGCCACGTCGGGGACCCAGTACTTC. The encoded protein is CASSSGTATSGTQYF.

The chain carries TRBV5-1 and TRBJ1-1; D may be TRBD1 (5 bases). V lost 4 bases and J lost 0, with 10 bases in between. This CDR3 has 14 residues. Germline V gene data show CDR1 as SGHRS and CDR2 as YFSETQ. The CDR3 spells CASSPQDMNTEAFF. The CDR3 region has the DNA TGCGCCAGCAGCCCCCAGGACATGAACACTGAAGCTTTCTTT. Filled out from reference TRBV5-1 and TRBJ1-1, the complete variable domain reads KAGVTQTPRYLIKTRGQQVTLSCSPISGHRSVSWYQQTPGQGLQFLFEYFSETQRNKGNFPGRFSGRQFSNSRSEMNVSTLELGDSALYLCASSPQDMNTEAFFGQGTRLTVV.